Listed here is a single T cell receptor (beta chain). One base away lies a much larger clone, so this may be a sequencing read error. This CDR3 has 14 amino acids. Germline V lookup: CDR1 ENHRY, CDR2 SYGVKD. The data belong to a study of human T cells and chemical hapten exposure. The overall study: Chiefly women, the patients showed alopecia areata, totalis or universalis.

The time point: pre-sensitization, week 0. Treatment given: therapeutic diphenylcyclopropenone sensitization with weekly scalp DPC. Venepuncture was done earlier than the placement of each patch test. In the authors' workflow: A per-sample median of approximately 100,000 TCRs was observed, with a range of 23,224 to 690,600. Each CDR3 protein is one row after TCRdb ran MiXCR on the RACE reads. The V and J calls follow TCRdb's processing rather than the paper's. The data hold tens of thousands of distinct CDR3 sequences, with roughly a tenth observed a single time. This clonotype was obtained from a woman aged 35 to 49 with alopecia areata. Some clones in this sample may be carry-over from other donors' samples. The rearrangement uses TRBV10-3 and TRBJ2-7; D remains ambiguous. The specimen was whole blood, collected in connection with sensitization to the hapten diphenylcyclopropenone (DPC). As DNA, the CDR3 is TGTGCCATCAGTGAAGTAAGTGCTTCCTACGAGCAGCACTTC. This codes for CAISEVSASYEQHF.